The rows below give T cell receptor beta chains drawn from one sample of a study of blood T cell repertoires in COVID-19. Sequencing was performed with immunoSEQ multiplex PCR; in TCRdb, only in-frame clones are kept and a portion is missing. The table includes about 200,000 clones, approximately 84% detected once. The sequenced material came from peripheral blood. These receptors came from a man aged 50-59 years with acute or convalescent COVID-19. The CDR3 runs from the conserved cysteine through the conserved F or W.

V: TRBV2; length: 12; CDR3: CASRGRGYEQYF
V: TRBV3-1/TRBV3-2; length: 12; CDR3: CASSPPGGIQHF
V: TRBV5-1; length: 14; CDR3: CASSSGTGKETQYF
V: TRBV19; length: 16; CDR3: CASSETGTVMNTEAFF
V: TRBV5-6; length: 15; CDR3: CASSFAGGVGQPQHF
V: TRBV6-5; length: 16; CDR3: CASSYYPPTGSSPLHF
V: TRBV18; length: 15; CDR3: CASSLGQGPNEKLFF
V: TRBV27; length: 16; CDR3: CASSLSTSGLYNEQFF
V: TRBV7-3; length: 16; CDR3: CASSSTGTSGYNEQFF
V: TRBV6-5; length: 14; CDR3: CASSPDRGGQPQHF
V: TRBV18; length: 15; CDR3: CASSPTGETNYGYTF
V: TRBV2; length: 17; CDR3: CASSQIGTSGGGNEQFF
V: TRBV5-1; length: 15; CDR3: CASSLRDRRTGELFF
V: TRBV5-1; length: 13; CDR3: CASSIQVNTEAFF
V: TRBV6-6; length: 16; CDR3: CASSNPGTGMAETQYF
V: TRBV11-2; length: 18; CDR3: CASSSKTTGDRPGNTIYF
V: TRBV6-4; length: 16; CDR3: CASSESTGGFYNEQFF
V: TRBV15; length: 14; CDR3: CAAAGGAGNEKLFF
V: TRBV4-1; length: 16; CDR3: CASSLDRGRGQDTQYF
V: TRBV5-5; length: 14; CDR3: CASSMGQLPLAQHF
V: TRBV5-8; length: 15; CDR3: CASSKQGDSGNTIYF
V: TRBV12-3/TRBV12-4; length: 13; CDR3: CASSHRGNTEAFF
V: TRBV5-1; length: 13; CDR3: CASSQQGMDTQYF
V: TRBV5-4; length: 15; CDR3: CASSGTGAANEKLFF
V: TRBV6-5; length: 15; CDR3: CASSRGGLGNQPQHF
V: TRBV18; length: 14; CDR3: CASSPGQNNYGYTF